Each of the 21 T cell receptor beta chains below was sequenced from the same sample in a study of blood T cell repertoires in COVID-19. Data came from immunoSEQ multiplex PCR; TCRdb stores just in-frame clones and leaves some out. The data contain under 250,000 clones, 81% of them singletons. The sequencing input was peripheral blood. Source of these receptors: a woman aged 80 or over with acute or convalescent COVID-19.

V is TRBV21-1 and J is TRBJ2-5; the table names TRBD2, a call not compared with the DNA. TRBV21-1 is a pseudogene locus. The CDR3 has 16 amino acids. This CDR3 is CASISLRLCSQETQYF. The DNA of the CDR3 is TGTGCCAGCATTAGCTTACGTTTGTGTTCCCAAGAGACCCAGTACTTC.

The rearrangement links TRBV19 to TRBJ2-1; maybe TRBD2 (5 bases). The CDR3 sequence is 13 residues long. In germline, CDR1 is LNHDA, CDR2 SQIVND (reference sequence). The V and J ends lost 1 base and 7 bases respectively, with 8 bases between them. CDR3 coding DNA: TGTGCCAGTAGTATAGGGAGGATAAATGAGCAGTTCTTC. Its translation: CASSIGRINEQFF.

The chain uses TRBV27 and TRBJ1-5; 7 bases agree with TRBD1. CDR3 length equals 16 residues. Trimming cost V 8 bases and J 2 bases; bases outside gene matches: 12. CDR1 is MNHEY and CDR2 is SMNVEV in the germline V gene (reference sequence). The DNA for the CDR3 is TGTGCCAGCCTCCCCGGGGGCAGGGGGGGCAATCAGCCCCAGCATTTT. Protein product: CASLPGGRGGNQPQHF.

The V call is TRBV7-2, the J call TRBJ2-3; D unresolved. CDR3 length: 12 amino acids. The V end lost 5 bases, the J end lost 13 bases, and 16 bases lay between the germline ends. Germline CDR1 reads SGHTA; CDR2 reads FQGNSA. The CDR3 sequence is CASSPPIETKYF. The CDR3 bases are TGTGCCAGCAGCCCTCCGATTGAGACAAAGTATTTT.

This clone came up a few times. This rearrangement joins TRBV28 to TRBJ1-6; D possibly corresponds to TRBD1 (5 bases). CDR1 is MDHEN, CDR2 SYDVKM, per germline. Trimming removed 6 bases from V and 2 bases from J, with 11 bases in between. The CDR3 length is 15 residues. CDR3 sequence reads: CASSPGHTYNSPLHF. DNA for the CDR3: TGTGCCAGCAGCCCTGGACACACCTATAATTCACCCCTCCACTTT.

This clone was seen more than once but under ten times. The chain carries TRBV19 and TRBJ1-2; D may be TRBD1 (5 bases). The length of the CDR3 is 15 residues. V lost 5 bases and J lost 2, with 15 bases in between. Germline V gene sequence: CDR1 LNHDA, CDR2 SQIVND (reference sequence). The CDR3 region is CASSPGAGSNYGYTF. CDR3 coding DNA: TGTGCCAGTAGTCCCGGCGCAGGGTCCAACTATGGCTACACCTTC.

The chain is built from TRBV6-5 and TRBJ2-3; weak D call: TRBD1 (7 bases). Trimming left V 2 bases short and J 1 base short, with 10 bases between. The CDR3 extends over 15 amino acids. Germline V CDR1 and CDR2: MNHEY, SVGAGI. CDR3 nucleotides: TGTGCCAGCAGTTACGGGGGGACAGGCACAGATACGCAGTATTTT. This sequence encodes CASSYGGTGTDTQYF.

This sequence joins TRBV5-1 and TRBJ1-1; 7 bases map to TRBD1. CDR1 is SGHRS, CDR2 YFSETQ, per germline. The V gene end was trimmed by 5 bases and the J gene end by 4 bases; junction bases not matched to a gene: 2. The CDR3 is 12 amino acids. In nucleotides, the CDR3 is TGCGCCAGCAGTACAGGGGTCACTGAAGCTTTCTTT. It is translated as CASSTGVTEAFF.

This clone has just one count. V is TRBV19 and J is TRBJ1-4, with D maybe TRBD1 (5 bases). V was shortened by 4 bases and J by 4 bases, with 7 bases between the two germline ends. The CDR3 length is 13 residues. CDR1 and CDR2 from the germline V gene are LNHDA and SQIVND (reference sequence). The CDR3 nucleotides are TGTGCCAGTAGTAGACAGATTAATGAAAAACTGTTTTTT. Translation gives CASSRQINEKLFF.

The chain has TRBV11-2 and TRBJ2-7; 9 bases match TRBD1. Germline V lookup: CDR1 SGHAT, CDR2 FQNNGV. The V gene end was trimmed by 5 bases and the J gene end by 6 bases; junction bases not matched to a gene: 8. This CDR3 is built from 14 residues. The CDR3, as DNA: TGTGCCAGCAGCCCCCGACAGGGGGTCGGCGAGCAGTACTTC. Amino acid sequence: CASSPRQGVGEQYF. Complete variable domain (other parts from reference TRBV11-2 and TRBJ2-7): EAGVAQSPRYKIIEKRQSVAFWCNPISGHATLYWYQQILGQGPKLLIQFQNNGVVDDSQLPKDRFSAERLKGVDSTLKIQPAKLEDSAVYLCASSPRQGVGEQYFGPGTRLTVT.

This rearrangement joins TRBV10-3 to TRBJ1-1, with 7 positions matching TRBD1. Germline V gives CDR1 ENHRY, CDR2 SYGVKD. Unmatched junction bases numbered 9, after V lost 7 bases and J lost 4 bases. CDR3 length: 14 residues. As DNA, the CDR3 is TGTGCCATCACCCAGACAGGGTACGGCACTGAAGCTTTCTTT. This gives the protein CAITQTGYGTEAFF.

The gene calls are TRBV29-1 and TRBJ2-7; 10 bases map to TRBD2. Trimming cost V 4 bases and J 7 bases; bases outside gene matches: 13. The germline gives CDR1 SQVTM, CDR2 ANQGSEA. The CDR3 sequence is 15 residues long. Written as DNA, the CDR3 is TGCAGCGTTGGGGAACTAGCGGGGAGTACGAGTGAGCAGTACTTC. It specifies CSVGELAGSTSEQYF.

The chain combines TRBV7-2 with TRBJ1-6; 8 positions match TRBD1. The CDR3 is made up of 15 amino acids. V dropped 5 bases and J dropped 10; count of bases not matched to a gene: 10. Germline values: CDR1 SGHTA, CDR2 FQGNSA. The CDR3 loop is CASSEQGVGLSPLHF. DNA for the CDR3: TGTGCCAGCAGCGAACAGGGGGTAGGCCTCTCACCCCTCCACTTT.

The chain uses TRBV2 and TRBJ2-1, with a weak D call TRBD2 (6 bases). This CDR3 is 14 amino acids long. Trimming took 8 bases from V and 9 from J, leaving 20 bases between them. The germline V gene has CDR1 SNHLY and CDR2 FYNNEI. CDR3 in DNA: TGTGCCAGCTTTACCCCGGGACTCCATTTTGAGCAGTTCTTC. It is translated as CASFTPGLHFEQFF.

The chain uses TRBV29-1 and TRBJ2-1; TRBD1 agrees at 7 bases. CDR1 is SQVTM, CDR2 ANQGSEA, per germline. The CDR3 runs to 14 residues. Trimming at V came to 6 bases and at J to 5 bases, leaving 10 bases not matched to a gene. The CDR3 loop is CSVDPGTVHNEQFF. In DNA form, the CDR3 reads TGCAGCGTGGATCCCGGGACAGTACACAATGAGCAGTTCTTC.

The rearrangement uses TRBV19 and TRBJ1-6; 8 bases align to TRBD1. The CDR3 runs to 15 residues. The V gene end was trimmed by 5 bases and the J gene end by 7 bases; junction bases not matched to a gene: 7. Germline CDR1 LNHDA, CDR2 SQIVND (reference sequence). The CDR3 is CASSAGTGINSPLHF. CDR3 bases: TGTGCCAGTAGTGCCGGGACAGGCATCAATTCACCCCTCCACTTT. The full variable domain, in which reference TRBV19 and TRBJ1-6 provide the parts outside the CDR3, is DGGITQSPKYLFRKEGQNVTLSCEQNLNHDAMYWYRQDPGQGLRLIYYSQIVNDFQKGDIAEGYSVSREKKESFPLTVTSAQKNPTAFYLCASSAGTGINSPLHFGNGTRLTVT.

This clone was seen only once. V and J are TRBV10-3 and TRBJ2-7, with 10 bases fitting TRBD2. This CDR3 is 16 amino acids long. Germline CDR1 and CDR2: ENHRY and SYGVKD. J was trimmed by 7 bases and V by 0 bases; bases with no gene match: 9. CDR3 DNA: TGTGCCATCAGTGAGTCGCAAGCGGGGGGGCCGAGGGAGCAGTACTTC. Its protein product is CAISESQAGGPREQYF.

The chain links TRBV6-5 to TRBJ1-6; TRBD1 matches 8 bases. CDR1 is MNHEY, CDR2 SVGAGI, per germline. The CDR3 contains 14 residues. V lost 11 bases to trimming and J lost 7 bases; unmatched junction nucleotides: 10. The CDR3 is CAGQGPHWNSPLHF. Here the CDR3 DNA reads TGTGCCGGACAGGGACCCCATTGGAATTCACCCCTCCACTTT.

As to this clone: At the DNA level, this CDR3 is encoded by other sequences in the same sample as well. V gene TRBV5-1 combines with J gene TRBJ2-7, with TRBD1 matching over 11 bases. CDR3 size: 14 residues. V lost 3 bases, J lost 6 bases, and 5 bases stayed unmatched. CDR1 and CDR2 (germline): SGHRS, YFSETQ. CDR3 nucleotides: TGCGCCAGCAGCTCCGGGACAGGGGGTTTCGAGCAGTACTTC. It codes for CASSSGTGGFEQYF.

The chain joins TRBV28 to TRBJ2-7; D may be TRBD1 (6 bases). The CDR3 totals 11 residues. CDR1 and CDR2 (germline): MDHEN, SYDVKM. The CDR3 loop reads CASGTIYEQYF. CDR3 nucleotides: TGTGCATCCGGGACAATTTACGAGCAGTACTTC.

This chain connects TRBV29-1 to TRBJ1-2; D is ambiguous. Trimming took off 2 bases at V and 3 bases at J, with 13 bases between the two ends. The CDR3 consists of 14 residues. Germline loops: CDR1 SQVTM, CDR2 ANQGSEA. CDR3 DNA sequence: TGCAGCGTTGAAAGGAACGGCGGGGACTATGGCTACACCTTC. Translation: CSVERNGGDYGYTF.